A selection of T cell receptor beta chains follows, all from one sample in a study of blood T cell repertoires in COVID-19. Produced via immunoSEQ multiplex PCR; TCRdb's table is partial and in-frame only. The sample includes about 140,000 clones, roughly 84% of them seen just once. Material for sequencing was peripheral blood. These receptors were taken from a woman aged 55 to 70 with acute or convalescent COVID-19. CDR3s include the opening cysteine and the closing phenylalanine or tryptophan. A D gene is named only where the DNA matches it firmly. Expanded clones are given a class, and other clones once, few, many or no size at all.

cdr3_length: 13; v_call: TRBV15; clone_size: NA; j_call: TRBJ2-7; d_call: NA; cdr3_aa: CATRERGAYEQYF; cdr3_nt: TGTGCCACCAGGGAAAGGGGCGCCTACGAGCAGTACTTC
cdr3_length: 13; v_call: TRBV27; clone_size: NA; j_call: TRBJ2-7; d_call: TRBD2; cdr3_aa: CASSWDYRYEQYF; cdr3_nt: TGTGCCAGCAGCTGGGACTACCGCTACGAGCAGTACTTC
cdr3_length: 16; v_call: TRBV25-1; clone_size: NA; j_call: TRBJ2-6; d_call: NA; cdr3_aa: CASSEIQGSGANVLTF; cdr3_nt: TGTGCCAGCAGTGAAATACAGGGATCTGGGGCCAACGTCCTGACTTTC
cdr3_length: 15; v_call: TRBV3-1/TRBV3-2; clone_size: NA; j_call: TRBJ2-2; d_call: NA; cdr3_aa: CASSQDGVVAGELFF; cdr3_nt: TGTGCCAGCAGCCAAGATGGAGTGGTGGCCGGGGAGCTGTTTTTT
cdr3_length: 16; v_call: TRBV19; clone_size: few; j_call: TRBJ2-2; d_call: TRBD2; cdr3_aa: CASSRRGSGSPGELFF; cdr3_nt: TGTGCCAGTAGCCGCCGTGGTAGCGGGAGTCCCGGGGAGCTGTTTTTT
cdr3_length: 13; v_call: TRBV6-5; clone_size: NA; j_call: TRBJ1-1; d_call: NA; cdr3_aa: CASQRALNTEAFF; cdr3_nt: TGTGCCAGCCAGAGGGCCCTGAACACTGAAGCTTTCTTT
cdr3_length: 15; v_call: TRBV4-1; clone_size: once; j_call: TRBJ2-3; d_call: NA; cdr3_aa: CASSQDSSGTDTQYF; cdr3_nt: TGCGCCAGCAGCCAGGATAGCAGTGGCACAGATACGCAGTATTTT
cdr3_length: 13; v_call: TRBV20-1; clone_size: NA; j_call: TRBJ1-5; d_call: NA; cdr3_aa: CSASEQINQPQHF; cdr3_nt: TGCAGTGCTAGTGAACAGATTAATCAGCCCCAGCATTTT
cdr3_length: 15; v_call: TRBV2; clone_size: NA; j_call: TRBJ2-2; d_call: TRBD2; cdr3_aa: CASTREEPNTGELFF; cdr3_nt: TGTGCCAGCACCCGGGAGGAACCGAACACCGGGGAGCTGTTTTTT
cdr3_length: 12; v_call: TRBV5-5; clone_size: NA; j_call: TRBJ2-7; d_call: NA; cdr3_aa: CASSSGVYEQYF; cdr3_nt: TGTGCCAGCAGTTCAGGGGTTTACGAGCAGTACTTC
cdr3_length: 11; v_call: TRBV3-1/TRBV3-2; clone_size: NA; j_call: TRBJ2-1; d_call: NA; cdr3_aa: CASSLRHQQFF; cdr3_nt: TGTGCCAGCAGCCTCCGACATCAGCAGTTCTTC
cdr3_length: 14; v_call: TRBV5-5; clone_size: few; j_call: TRBJ2-7; d_call: NA; cdr3_aa: CASSLRGKDYEQYF; cdr3_nt: TGTGCCAGCAGCTTGCGGGGGAAAGACTACGAGCAGTACTTC
cdr3_length: 15; v_call: TRBV6-2/TRBV6-3; clone_size: few; j_call: TRBJ2-7; d_call: NA; cdr3_aa: CASSWEDERAHEQYF; cdr3_nt: TGTGCCAGCAGTTGGGAGGATGAAAGGGCCCACGAGCAGTACTTC
cdr3_length: 13; v_call: TRBV6-5; clone_size: NA; j_call: TRBJ1-1; d_call: TRBD1; cdr3_aa: CASSPRQGTEAFF; cdr3_nt: TGTGCCAGCAGTCCCCGACAGGGAACTGAAGCTTTCTTT
cdr3_length: 13; v_call: TRBV19; clone_size: NA; j_call: TRBJ1-5; d_call: NA; cdr3_aa: CASSHVGNQPQHF; cdr3_nt: TGTGCCAGTAGCCACGTAGGCAATCAGCCCCAGCATTTT
cdr3_length: 16; v_call: TRBV11-2; clone_size: few; j_call: TRBJ1-1; d_call: NA; cdr3_aa: CASSLTWGQKNTEAFF; cdr3_nt: TGTGCCAGCAGCTTGACATGGGGACAAAAGAACACTGAAGCTTTCTTT
cdr3_length: 15; v_call: TRBV3-1/TRBV3-2; clone_size: NA; j_call: TRBJ2-7; d_call: NA; cdr3_aa: CASSQEGGADYEQYF; cdr3_nt: TGTGCCAGCAGCCAAGAAGGAGGGGCCGACTACGAGCAGTACTTC
cdr3_length: 16; v_call: TRBV9; clone_size: few; j_call: TRBJ2-3; d_call: TRBD1; cdr3_aa: CASSDRTGVGTDTQYF; cdr3_nt: TGTGCCAGCAGCGACCGGACAGGGGTCGGCACAGATACGCAGTATTTT
cdr3_length: 17; v_call: TRBV24-1; clone_size: few; j_call: TRBJ2-3; d_call: TRBD1; cdr3_aa: CATSAALNRGTTDTQYF; cdr3_nt: TGTGCCACCAGTGCCGCACTTAACAGGGGGACCACAGATACGCAGTATTTT
cdr3_length: 15; v_call: TRBV9; clone_size: NA; j_call: TRBJ2-1; d_call: TRBD2; cdr3_aa: CASSVVAGLNNEQFF; cdr3_nt: TGTGCCAGCAGCGTAGTGGCGGGACTAAACAATGAGCAGTTCTTC
cdr3_length: 15; v_call: TRBV7-9; clone_size: NA; j_call: TRBJ2-1; d_call: TRBD2; cdr3_aa: CASSTSGRAYNEQFF; cdr3_nt: TGTGCCAGCAGCACTAGCGGGAGGGCTTACAATGAGCAGTTCTTC
cdr3_length: 11; v_call: TRBV30; clone_size: NA; j_call: TRBJ2-1; d_call: NA; cdr3_aa: CAWRATSLQFF; cdr3_nt: TGTGCCTGGAGAGCTACTAGCTTGCAGTTCTTC